The 9 T cell receptor beta chains listed next were all sequenced from one sample in a study of blood T cell repertoires in COVID-19. Assay used: immunoSEQ multiplex PCR; TCRdb lists only in-frame clones, some missing. Of 300,000 to 450,000 clones in the sample, roughly 87% are singletons; the top ten hold approximately 0.99%. Material: PBMCs or T cells enriched from blood (not recorded which). The receptors were gathered from a woman younger than 45 who had recovered from COVID-19.

This chain joins TRBV10-1 and TRBJ2-1; 16 nucleotides line up with TRBD2. The V gene end was trimmed by 5 bases and the J gene end by 6 bases; junction bases not matched to a gene: 4. The germline V gene has CDR1 WNHNN and CDR2 SYGVQD (reference sequence). CDR3 length equals 16 residues. CDR3 nucleotide sequence: TGCGCCAGCAGTCCGGGACTAGCGGGGGGGACCAATGAGCAGTTCTTC. Protein: CASSPGLAGGTNEQFF.

The V and J genes are TRBV2 and TRBJ1-1; unclear D gene. Trimming took off 8 bases at V and 1 base at J, with 11 bases between the two ends. CDR1 SNHLY and CDR2 FYNNEI come from the germline V gene. This CDR3 region has 13 residues. The CDR3 DNA is TGTGCCAGCTCTATTGGAGAGAACACTGAAGCTTTCTTT. Its protein is CASSIGENTEAFF.

This chain joins TRBV28 and TRBJ1-5; TRBD1 might be the D (6 bases). V was trimmed by 2 bases and J by 9 bases, leaving 17 bases between them. Germline V gene data show CDR1 as MDHEN and CDR2 as SYDVKM. This CDR3 has 15 residues. CDR3 sequence: CASSLPGAVEGPQHF. For the CDR3, the DNA is TGTGCCAGCAGTTTACCAGGGGCAGTCGAGGGGCCCCAGCATTTT.

V usage is TRBV27 and J usage is TRBJ1-2; the D gene is possibly TRBD1 (6 bases). The CDR3 runs 14 residues. Trimming removed 6 bases from V and 4 bases from J, with 15 bases in between. CDR1 MNHEY and CDR2 SMNVEV come from the germline V gene (reference sequence). DNA for the CDR3: TGTGCCAGCAGGCTACAGGGAGCAGGCTATGGCTACACCTTC. Translating gives CASRLQGAGYGYTF.

The chain joins TRBV11-2 to TRBJ2-5; 7 bases are shared with TRBD2. Germline CDR1 reads SGHAT; CDR2 reads FQNNGV. CDR3 size: 14 residues. Trimming took 6 bases from V and 5 from J; bases not matched to a gene: 9. Here the CDR3 reads CASSVAGRVETQYF. Written as DNA, the CDR3 is TGTGCCAGCAGTGTAGCTGGGAGGGTGGAGACCCAGTACTTC.

This chain links TRBV7-2 with TRBJ2-3, with D unclear. CDR3 length: 12 amino acids. Trimming removed 4 bases from V and 3 bases from J, with 5 bases in between. CDR1 is SGHTA and CDR2 is FQGNSA in the germline V gene. For the CDR3, the DNA is TGTGCCAGCAGCTACCTAACAGATACGCAGTATTTT. The encoded protein is CASSYLTDTQYF.

The gene calls are TRBV10-3 and TRBJ2-3, with 9 bases lining up with TRBD1. Looked up from germline, CDR1 is ENHRY and CDR2 is SYGVKD. This CDR3 is 14 amino acids long. V lost 10 bases and J lost 0; bases outside the gene matches: 5. This CDR3 is CASSGTGSTDTQYF. The CDR3 DNA follows: TGTGCCAGCTCCGGGACAGGGAGCACAGATACGCAGTATTTT.

The CDR3 nucleotides are TGTGCCACCAGTGATGGAGGCGGCGGGTTTAACAATGAGCAGTTCTTC. It specifies CATSDGGGGFNNEQFF. This chain uses TRBV24-1 with TRBJ2-1; D may be TRBD2 (5 bases). The germline V gene encodes CDR1 KGHDR and CDR2 SFDVKD. Trimming took off 3 bases at V and 5 bases at J, with 16 bases between the two ends. The CDR3 runs 16 residues.

The chain couples TRBV7-2 to TRBJ2-3, with TRBD2 matching 7 bases. The CDR3 length is 16 residues. Germline CDR1 is SGHTA and CDR2 is FQGNSA. V lost 0 bases to trimming and J lost 1 base; unmatched junction nucleotides: 4. The CDR3 here is CASSLAASGGTDTQYF. CDR3 sequence (DNA): TGTGCCAGCAGCTTAGCGGCTAGCGGTGGCACAGATACGCAGTATTTT.